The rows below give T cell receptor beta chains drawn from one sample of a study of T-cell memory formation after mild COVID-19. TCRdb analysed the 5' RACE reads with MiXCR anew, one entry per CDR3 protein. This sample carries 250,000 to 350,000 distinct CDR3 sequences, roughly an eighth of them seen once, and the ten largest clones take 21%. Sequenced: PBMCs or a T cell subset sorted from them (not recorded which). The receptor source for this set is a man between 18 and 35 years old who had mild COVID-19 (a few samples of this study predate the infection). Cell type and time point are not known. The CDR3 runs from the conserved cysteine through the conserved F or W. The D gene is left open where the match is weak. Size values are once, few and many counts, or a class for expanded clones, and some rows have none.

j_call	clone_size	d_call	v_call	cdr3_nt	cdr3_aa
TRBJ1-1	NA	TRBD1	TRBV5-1	TGCGCCAGCAGCATCGCCCACAGGGGCTGGAACACTGAAGCTTTCTTT	CASSIAHRGWNTEAFF
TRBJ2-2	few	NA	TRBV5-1	TGCGCCAGTTCGACCAGGGCTTCCACCGGGGAGCTGTTTTTT	CASSTRASTGELFF
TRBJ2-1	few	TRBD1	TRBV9	TGTGCCAGCAGCGGAGGATACAGGGGGTCCTACAATGAGCAGTTCTTC	CASSGGYRGSYNEQFF
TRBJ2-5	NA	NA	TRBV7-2	TGTGCCAGCAGCTCCGGATCTTGGGGGCCCTCCCAAAAGACCCAGTACTTC	CASSSGSWGPSQKTQYF
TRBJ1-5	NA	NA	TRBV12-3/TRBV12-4	TGTGCCAGCAGTTTAGTTTCAATTCAGCCCCAGCATTTT	CASSLVSIQPQHF
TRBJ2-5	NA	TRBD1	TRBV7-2	TGTGCCAGCAGCGAGGTAGGGGGCGAGGAGACCCAGTACTTC	CASSEVGGEETQYF
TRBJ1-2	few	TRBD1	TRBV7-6	TGTGCCAGCAGCTTAACGACAGGGCTGGACTATGGCTACACCTTC	CASSLTTGLDYGYTF
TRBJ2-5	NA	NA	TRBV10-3	TGTGCCATCAGTGCGTCGGATGGGCCCAAGACCCAGTACTTC	CAISASDGPKTQYF
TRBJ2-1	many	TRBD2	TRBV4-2	TGTGCCAGCAGCCTTGAGACTAGCGGGGAATACAATGAGCAGTTCTTC	CASSLETSGEYNEQFF
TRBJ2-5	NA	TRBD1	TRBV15	TGTGCCACCAGCAGAGATCGGGGACAGCAAGAGACCCAGTACTTC	CATSRDRGQQETQYF
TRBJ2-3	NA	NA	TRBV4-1	TGCGCCAGCAGCCTATTACAGCTAAGCACAGATACGCAGTATTTT	CASSLLQLSTDTQYF
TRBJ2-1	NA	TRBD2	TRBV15	TGTGCCACCAGCAGAGAACGGCCTAGCGGGGGGGCGGGTAATGAGCAGTTCTTC	CATSRERPSGGAGNEQFF
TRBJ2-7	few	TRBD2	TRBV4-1	TGCGCCAGCAGCCATGGACTAGCGGGGGGGACGACCTACGAGCAGTACTTC	CASSHGLAGGTTYEQYF
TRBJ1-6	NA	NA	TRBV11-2	TGTGCCAGCAGCGAGGCGGCGCCCTATAATTCACCCCTCCACTTT	CASSEAAPYNSPLHF
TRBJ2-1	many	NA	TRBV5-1	TGCGCCAGCAGCTTGGTGATGGGTGAGCAGTTCTTC	CASSLVMGEQFF
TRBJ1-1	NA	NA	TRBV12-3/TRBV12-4	TGTGCCAGCAGTTGGAGGGGAGCTGAAGCTTTCTTT	CASSWRGAEAFF
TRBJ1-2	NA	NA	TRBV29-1	TGCAGCGTTGGAGGAGACCCGCCGTCTGTAAGCTATGGCTACACCTTC	CSVGGDPPSVSYGYTF
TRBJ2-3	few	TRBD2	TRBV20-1	TGCAGTGCCACACTAGCGGGGACTGGCACAGATACGCAGTATTTT	CSATLAGTGTDTQYF
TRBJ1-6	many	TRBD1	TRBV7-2	TGTGCCAGCAGCCCGGGACAGGGTTTAACCTCACCCCTCCACTTT	CASSPGQGLTSPLHF
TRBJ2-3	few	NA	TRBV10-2	TGCGCCAGCAGTGAGGACCAGCGCTTTTCGCAGTATTTT	CASSEDQRFSQYF
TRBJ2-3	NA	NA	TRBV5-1	TGCGCCAGCAGCCTGAGCTTCCAGGGCACAGATACGCAGTATTTT	CASSLSFQGTDTQYF
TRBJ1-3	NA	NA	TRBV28	TGTGCCAGCAGTTTAATTCCAGGTTCCGGAAACACCATATATTTT	CASSLIPGSGNTIYF
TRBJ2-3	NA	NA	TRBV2	TGTGCCAGCAGTGAAGCGGGGACCCCTACGCAGTATTTT	CASSEAGTPTQYF
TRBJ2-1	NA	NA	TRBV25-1	TGTGCCAGCAGCGCAGGGTTTAGCTCCTACAATGAGCAGTTCTTC	CASSAGFSSYNEQFF
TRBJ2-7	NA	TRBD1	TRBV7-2	TGTGCCAGCAGCCTTCAGGGGGCAGGGTACTCCTACGAGCAGTACTTC	CASSLQGAGYSYEQYF
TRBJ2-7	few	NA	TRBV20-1	TGCAGTGCTAGAGATCTACAAAAACCCTACGAGCAGTACTTC	CSARDLQKPYEQYF
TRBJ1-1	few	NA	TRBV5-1	TGCGCCAGCAGCTTGAGTCAGTACACTGAAGCTTTCTTT	CASSLSQYTEAFF
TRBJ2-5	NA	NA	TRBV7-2	TGTGCCAGCAGCAGAGGAGGGGGAGGAGAGACCCAGTACTTC	CASSRGGGGETQYF
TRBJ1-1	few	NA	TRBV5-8	TGTGCCAGCATGGGCGTCACTGAAGCTTTCTTT	CASMGVTEAFF
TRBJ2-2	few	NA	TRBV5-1	TGCGCCAGCAGCTTGCGGGTTGGGAACACCGGGGAGCTGTTTTTT	CASSLRVGNTGELFF
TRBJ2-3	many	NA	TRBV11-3	TGTGCCAGCAGCTTAGATGGGTCTAGCACAGATACGCAGTATTTT	CASSLDGSSTDTQYF
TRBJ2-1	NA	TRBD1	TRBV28	TGTGCCAGCAGTTTCCGGGACAGGGGGCGCCGAGCGGTCTTC	CASSFRDRGRRAVF
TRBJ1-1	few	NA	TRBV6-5	TGTGCCAGTTACAGGGCCGCTATGGTTGAAGCTTTCTTT	CASYRAAMVEAFF
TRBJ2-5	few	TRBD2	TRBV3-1	TGTGCCAGCAGCCGGGGGAGGGCCCAAGAGACCCAGTACTTC	CASSRGRAQETQYF
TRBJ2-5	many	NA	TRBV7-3	TGTGCCAGCAGCTTAGCGGCCCAAGAGACCCAGTACTTC	CASSLAAQETQYF
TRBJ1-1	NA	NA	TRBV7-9	TGTGCCAGCAGGGCAGTGGCTGAACCGGGAGCGTTCTTT	CASRAVAEPGAFF
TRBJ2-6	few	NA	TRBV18	TGTGCCAGCTCACCACCGTCATTTGGGGCCAACGTCCTGACTTTC	CASSPPSFGANVLTF
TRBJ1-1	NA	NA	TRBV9	TGTGCCAGCAGCGTAGGTGTGGGGATGGGCACTGAAGCTTTCTTT	CASSVGVGMGTEAFF
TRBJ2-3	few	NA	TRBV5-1	TGCGCCAGCAGCTCCCCGGCGGGCACAGATACGCAGTATTTT	CASSSPAGTDTQYF
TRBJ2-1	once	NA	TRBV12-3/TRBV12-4	TGTGCCAGCAGTTTACCCCGGCAGGCGGACAATGAGCAGTTCTTC	CASSLPRQADNEQFF
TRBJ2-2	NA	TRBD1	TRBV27	TGTGCCAGCAGCCGACCGGGACAGGGGGCCGGGGACACCGGGGAGCTGTTTTTT	CASSRPGQGAGDTGELFF
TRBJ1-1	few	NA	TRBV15	TGTGCCACCAGCAGAGTGGGCTGGGGGGTATTAGAAACTGAAGCTTTCTTT	CATSRVGWGVLETEAFF
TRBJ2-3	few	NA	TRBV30	TGTGCCTGGACCAATCACCGCACAGATACGCAGTATTTT	CAWTNHRTDTQYF
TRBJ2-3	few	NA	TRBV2	TGTGCAACGACGGATACTAGCACAGATACGCAGTATTTT	CATTDTSTDTQYF
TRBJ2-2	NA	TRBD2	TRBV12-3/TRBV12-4	TGTGCCAGCAGTTTGGTTAGCGGGGGGAACACCGGGGAGCTGTTTTTT	CASSLVSGGNTGELFF
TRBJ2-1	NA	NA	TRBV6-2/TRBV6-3	TGTGCCAGCCTCCCCGAGGGGGGTGAGCAGTTCTTC	CASLPEGGEQFF
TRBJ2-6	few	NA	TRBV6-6	TGTGCCAGCGCCCCTGGGGCCAACGTCCTGACTTTC	CASAPGANVLTF
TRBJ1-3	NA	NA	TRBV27	TGTGCCAGCAGTTTAAGAGACGGAGGAAACACCATATATTTT	CASSLRDGGNTIYF
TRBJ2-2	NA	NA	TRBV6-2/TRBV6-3	TGTGCCAGCAGTCCCGCGCAGGCGCCTGGCACCGGGGAGCTGTTTTTT	CASSPAQAPGTGELFF
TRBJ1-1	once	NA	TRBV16	TGTGCCAGCAGCCAAGGTCGGGGGGACACTGAAGCTTTCTTT	CASSQGRGDTEAFF
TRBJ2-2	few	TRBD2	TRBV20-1	TGCAGTGCTAGGACGCGGGGGGGCACCGGGGAGCTGTTTTTT	CSARTRGGTGELFF
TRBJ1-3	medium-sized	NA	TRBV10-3	TGTGCCATCATGAGGGATACGACTGGAAACACCATATATTTT	CAIMRDTTGNTIYF
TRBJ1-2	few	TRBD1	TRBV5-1	TGCGCCAGCAGCGGGGAGGCGACAGGGACAGTTCCCCCCTATGGCTACACCTTC	CASSGEATGTVPPYGYTF